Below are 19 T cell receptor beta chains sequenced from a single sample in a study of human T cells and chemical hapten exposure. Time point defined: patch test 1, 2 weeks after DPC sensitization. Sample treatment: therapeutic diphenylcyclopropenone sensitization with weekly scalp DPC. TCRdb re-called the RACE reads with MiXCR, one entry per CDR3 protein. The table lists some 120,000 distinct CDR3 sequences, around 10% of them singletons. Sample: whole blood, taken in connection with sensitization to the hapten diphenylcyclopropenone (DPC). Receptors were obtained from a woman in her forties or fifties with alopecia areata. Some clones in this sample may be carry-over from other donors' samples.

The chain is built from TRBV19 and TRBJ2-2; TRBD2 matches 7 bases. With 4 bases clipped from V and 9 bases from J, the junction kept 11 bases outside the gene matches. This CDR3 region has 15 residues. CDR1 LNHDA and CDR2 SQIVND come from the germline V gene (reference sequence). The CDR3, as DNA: TGTGCCAGTAGTAGCCTCGGGACTAACGCTCGGGAGCTGTTTTTT. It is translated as CASSSLGTNARELFF.

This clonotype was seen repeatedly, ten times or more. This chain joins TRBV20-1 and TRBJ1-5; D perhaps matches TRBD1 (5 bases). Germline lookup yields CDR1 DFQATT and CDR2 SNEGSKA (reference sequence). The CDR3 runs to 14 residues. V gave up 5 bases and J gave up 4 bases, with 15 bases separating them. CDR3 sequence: CSAPTRQSNQPQHF. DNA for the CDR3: TGCAGTGCTCCTACGAGACAGTCTAATCAGCCCCAGCATTTT.

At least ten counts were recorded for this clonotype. The CDR3 DNA sequence: TGTGCCAGCAGGGTTAGTGACAATGAGCAGTTCTTC. Translating it yields CASRVSDNEQFF. The V gene is TRBV2, the J gene TRBJ2-1; D uncertain. The germline V and J ends were trimmed by 6 bases and 5 bases, with 8 bases remaining between them. The CDR3 spans 12 residues. Germline-derived CDR1 and CDR2 are SNHLY and FYNNEI.

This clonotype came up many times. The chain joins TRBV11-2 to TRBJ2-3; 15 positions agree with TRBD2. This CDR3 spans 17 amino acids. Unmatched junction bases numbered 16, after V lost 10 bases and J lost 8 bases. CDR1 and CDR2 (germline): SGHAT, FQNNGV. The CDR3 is CATESGTSGGTLGTQYF. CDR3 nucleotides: TGTGCCACCGAGAGTGGGACTAGCGGGGGGACCTTGGGTACGCAGTATTTT.

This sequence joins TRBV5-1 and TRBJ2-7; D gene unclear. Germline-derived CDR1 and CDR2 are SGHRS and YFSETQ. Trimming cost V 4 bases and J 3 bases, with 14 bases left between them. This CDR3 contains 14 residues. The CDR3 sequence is CASSPPSRSYEQYF. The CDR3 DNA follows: TGCGCCAGCAGCCCCCCATCGCGGAGCTACGAGCAGTACTTC.

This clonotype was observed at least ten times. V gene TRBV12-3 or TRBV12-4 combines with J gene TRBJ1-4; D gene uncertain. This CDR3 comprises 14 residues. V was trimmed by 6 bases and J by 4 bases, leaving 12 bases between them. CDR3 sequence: CASSPPGVNEKLFF. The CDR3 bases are TGTGCCAGCAGCCCCCCGGGAGTTAATGAAAAACTGTTTTTT.

The CDR3 DNA reads TGCGCCAGCAGCCTCCCGGCTGTGGGCCACGAGCAGTACTTC. Translation gives CASSLPAVGHEQYF. The chain joins TRBV4-1 to TRBJ2-7; no definite D call. Germline V CDR1 and CDR2: MGHRA, YSYEKL. The CDR3 is 14 residues long. V shed 4 bases and J shed 5 bases, with 15 bases lying between them.

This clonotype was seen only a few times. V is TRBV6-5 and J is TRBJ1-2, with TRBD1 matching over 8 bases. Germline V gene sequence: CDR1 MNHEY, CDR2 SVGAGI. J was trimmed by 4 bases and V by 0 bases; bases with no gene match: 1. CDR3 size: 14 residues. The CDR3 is CASSYSGQVYGYTF. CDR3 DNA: TGTGCCAGCAGTTACTCGGGACAGGTCTATGGCTACACCTTC.

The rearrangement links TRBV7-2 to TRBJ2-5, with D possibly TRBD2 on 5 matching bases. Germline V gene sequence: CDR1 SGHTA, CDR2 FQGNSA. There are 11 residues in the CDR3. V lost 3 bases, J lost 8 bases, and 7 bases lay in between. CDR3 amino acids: CASSFRGTQYF. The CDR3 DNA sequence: TGTGCCAGCAGCTTCCGGGGAACCCAGTACTTC.

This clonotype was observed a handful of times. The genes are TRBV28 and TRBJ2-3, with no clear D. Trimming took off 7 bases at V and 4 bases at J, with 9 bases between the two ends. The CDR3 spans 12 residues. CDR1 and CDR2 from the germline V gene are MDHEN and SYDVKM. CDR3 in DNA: TGTGCCAGCACAGAATCGGCAGATACGCAGTATTTT. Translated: CASTESADTQYF.

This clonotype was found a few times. The CDR3 coding sequence is TGTGCCAGCAAATGGACAGGGTCGAGCTACGAGCAGTACTTC. The encoded protein is CASKWTGSSYEQYF. V usage is TRBV21-1 and J usage is TRBJ2-7; the D call of TRBD1 is as the table states it, not checked on the DNA. TRBV21-1 is labeled a pseudogene. This CDR3 is built from 14 residues.

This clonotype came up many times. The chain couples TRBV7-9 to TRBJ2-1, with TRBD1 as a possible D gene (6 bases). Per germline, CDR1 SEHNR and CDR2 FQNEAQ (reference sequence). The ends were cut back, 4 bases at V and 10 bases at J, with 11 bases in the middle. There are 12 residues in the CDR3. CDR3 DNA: TGTGCCAGCAGCTGGGACAATACCGAGCAGTTCTTC. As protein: CASSWDNTEQFF.

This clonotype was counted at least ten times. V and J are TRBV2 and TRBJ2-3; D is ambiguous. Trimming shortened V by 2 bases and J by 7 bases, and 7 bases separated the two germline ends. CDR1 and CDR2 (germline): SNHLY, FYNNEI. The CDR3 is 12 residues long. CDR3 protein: CASSESKNTQYF. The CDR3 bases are TGTGCCAGCAGTGAATCCAAGAATACGCAGTATTTT.

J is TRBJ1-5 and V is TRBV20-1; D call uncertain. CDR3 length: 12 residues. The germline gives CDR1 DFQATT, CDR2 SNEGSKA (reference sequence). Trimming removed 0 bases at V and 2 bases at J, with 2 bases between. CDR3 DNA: TGCAGTGCTAGAGACCGCAATCAGCCCCAGCATTTT. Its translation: CSARDRNQPQHF.

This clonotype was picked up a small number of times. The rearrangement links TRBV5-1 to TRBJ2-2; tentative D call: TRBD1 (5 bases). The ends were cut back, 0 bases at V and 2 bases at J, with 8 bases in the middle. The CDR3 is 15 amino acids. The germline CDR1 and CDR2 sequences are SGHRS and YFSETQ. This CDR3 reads CASSLGTQNTGELFF. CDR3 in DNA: TGCGCCAGCAGCTTGGGGACACAAAACACCGGGGAGCTGTTTTTT.

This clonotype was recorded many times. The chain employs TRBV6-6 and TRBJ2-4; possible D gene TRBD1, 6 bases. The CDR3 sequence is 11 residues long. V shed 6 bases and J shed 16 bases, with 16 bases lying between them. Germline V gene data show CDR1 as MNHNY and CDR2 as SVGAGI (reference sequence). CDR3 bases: TGTGCCAGCAGAGATCTCAAACAGGGATACTTC. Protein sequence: CASRDLKQGYF.

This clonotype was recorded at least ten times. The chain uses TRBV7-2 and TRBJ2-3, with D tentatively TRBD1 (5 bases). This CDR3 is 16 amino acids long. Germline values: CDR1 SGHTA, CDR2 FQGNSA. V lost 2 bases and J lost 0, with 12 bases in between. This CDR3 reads CASSLSGASSTDTQYF. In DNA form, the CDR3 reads TGTGCCAGCAGCTTAAGTGGGGCTTCTAGCACAGATACGCAGTATTTT.

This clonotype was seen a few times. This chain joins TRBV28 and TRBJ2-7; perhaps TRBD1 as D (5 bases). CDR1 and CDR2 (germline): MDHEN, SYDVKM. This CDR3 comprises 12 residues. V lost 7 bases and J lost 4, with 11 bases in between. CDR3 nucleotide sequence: TGTGCCAGCAACCCGAAGGGGTACGAGCAGTACTTC. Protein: CASNPKGYEQYF.

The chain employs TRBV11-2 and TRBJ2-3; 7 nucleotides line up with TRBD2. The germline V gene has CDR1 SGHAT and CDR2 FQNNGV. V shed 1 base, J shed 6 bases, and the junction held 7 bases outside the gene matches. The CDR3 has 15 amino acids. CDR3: CASSLGDYASDTQYF. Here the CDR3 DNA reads TGTGCCAGCAGCTTAGGGGACTACGCATCGGATACGCAGTATTTT.